A single sample gave rise to the 32 T cell receptor beta chains below, sequenced in a study of identical twins. TCRdb re-called the 5' RACE reads with MiXCR, one entry per CDR3 protein. The sample contains 1,800,000 or so distinct CDR3 sequences, about 32% of which appear only once. The sequencing sample was made of cord blood. All receptors derive from a newborn girl in good health.

This clonotype was counted a few times. The chain is built from TRBV5-1 and TRBJ1-5; D might be TRBD1 (5 bases). Trimming took off 4 bases at V and 6 bases at J, with 20 bases between the two ends. The length of the CDR3 is 16 residues. Germline CDR1 and CDR2: SGHRS and YFSETQ. The CDR3 is CASSEGVLGAIQPQHF. CDR3 coding DNA: TGCGCCAGCAGCGAGGGAGTCCTTGGGGCCATTCAGCCCCAGCATTTT. Together with reference TRBV5-1 and TRBJ1-5, the CDR3 gives the full variable domain: KAGVTQTPRYLIKTRGQQVTLSCSPISGHRSVSWYQQTPGQGLQFLFEYFSETQRNKGNFPGRFSGRQFSNSRSEMNVSTLELGDSALYLCASSEGVLGAIQPQHFGDGTRLSIL.

The chain combines TRBV6-5 with TRBJ2-4, with a tentative D call TRBD1 (6 bases). Germline V gene lookup returns CDR1 MNHEY and CDR2 SVGAGI. V shed 2 bases and J shed 16 bases, with 24 bases lying between them. The CDR3 is 15 amino acids. In DNA form, the CDR3 reads TGTGCCAGCAGTTACGCCCGGCAGGGGTGGTACGAGCACTACTTC. It yields the protein CASSYARQGWYEHYF.

This clonotype showed up many times. The V and J genes are TRBV6-5 and TRBJ1-2; D uncertain. Between the trimmed V and J ends, which lost 5 bases and 8 bases, there was a span of 12 bases. Per the germline V gene, CDR1 is MNHEY and CDR2 is SVGAGI. The CDR3 runs 12 residues. The CDR3 reads CASSQSGGGYTF. As DNA, the CDR3 is TGTGCCAGCAGTCAATCTGGAGGGGGCTACACCTTC.

The chain uses TRBV6-2 or TRBV6-3 and TRBJ1-5, with a tentative D call TRBD1 (6 bases). V dropped 5 bases and J dropped 0 bases, with 11 bases sitting between them. Germline CDR1 reads MNHEY; CDR2 reads SVGEGT. This CDR3 is built from 15 residues. DNA for the CDR3: TGTGCCAGCAGTCCAAACAGGGTTAGCAATCAGCCCCAGCATTTT. Translated: CASSPNRVSNQPQHF.

This rearrangement joins TRBV9 to TRBJ2-1, with D possibly being TRBD1 (5 bases). Germline assignment: CDR1 SGDLS and CDR2 YYNGEE. This CDR3 is built from 14 residues. Trimming took 0 bases from V and 8 from J, leaving 12 bases between them. The CDR3: CASSVAQGWDEQFF. The CDR3 coding sequence is TGTGCCAGCAGCGTAGCTCAGGGCTGGGATGAGCAGTTCTTC.

The table lists this clonotype with many counts. The rearrangement joins TRBV27 to TRBJ2-3; D possibly corresponds to TRBD2 (6 bases). From germline, CDR1 is MNHEY and CDR2 SMNVEV (reference sequence). V was trimmed by 5 bases and J by 0 bases, leaving 12 bases between them. The CDR3 is 15 amino acids. This CDR3 is CASSPGLKSTDTQYF. The CDR3 nucleotides read TGTGCCAGCAGTCCGGGACTGAAAAGCACAGATACGCAGTATTTT.

The CDR3 DNA reads TGTGCCAGCAGTTACTCAGATACGGAGCAGTACTTC. Protein sequence: CASSYSDTEQYF. J is TRBJ2-7 and V is TRBV6-2 or TRBV6-3; D gene ambiguous. With 0 bases removed from V and 7 bases from J, the gap between germline ends came to 7 bases. The germline V gene has CDR1 MNHEY and CDR2 SVGEGT. This CDR3 has 12 amino acids.

The rearrangement uses TRBV20-1 and TRBJ1-5; a possible D gene is TRBD1 (5 bases). CDR1 is DFQATT, CDR2 SNEGSKA, per germline (reference sequence). The CDR3 has 15 amino acids. The ends were cut back, 1 base at V and 6 bases at J, with 16 bases in the middle. CDR3 DNA: TGCAGTGCTAGAGGGACGGTGCGGGACGGTCAGCCCCAGCATTTT. Amino acids: CSARGTVRDGQPQHF.

The rearrangement joins TRBV25-1 to TRBJ2-3; D is perhaps TRBD2 (5 bases). The V end lost 8 bases, the J end lost 4 bases, and 13 bases lay between the germline ends. The germline V gene has CDR1 MGHDK and CDR2 SYGVNS. CDR3 size: 13 residues. The CDR3 region is CASGERYADTQYF. The CDR3 DNA reads TGTGCCAGCGGCGAGCGGTACGCAGATACGCAGTATTTT.

This clonotype was counted once. The genes are TRBV5-6 and TRBJ1-3; D not certain. CDR1 SGHDT and CDR2 YYEEEE come from the germline V gene. The CDR3 covers 14 residues. V was trimmed by 1 base and J by 3 bases, leaving 8 bases between them. CDR3 in amino acids: CASSLIRLGNTIYF. CDR3 in DNA: TGTGCCAGCAGCTTGATCCGACTTGGAAACACCATATATTTT.

The chain recombines TRBV7-2 with TRBJ2-7, with 11 bases identical to TRBD2. Germline V gives CDR1 SGHTA, CDR2 FQGNSA. V shed 9 bases and J 2 bases; nucleotides not matched to a gene: 3. This CDR3 comprises 13 residues. CDR3 residues: CASTSGSTYEQYF. CDR3 bases: TGTGCCAGTACTAGCGGGAGTACCTACGAGCAGTACTTC.

This sequence joins TRBV10-3 and TRBJ2-7, with D tentatively TRBD1 or TRBD2 (5 bases each). Germline V gene sequence: CDR1 ENHRY, CDR2 SYGVKD. CDR3 length equals 14 residues. V was trimmed by 5 bases and J by 5 bases, leaving 16 bases between them. The CDR3 sequence is CAISSLYQGDEQYF. In DNA, the CDR3 is TGTGCCATCAGTTCCCTTTATCAGGGAGACGAGCAGTACTTC.

In this sample, this clonotype turned up a few times. The chain combines TRBV12-3 or TRBV12-4 with TRBJ1-5, with TRBD1 matching over 7 bases. V was pared by 6 bases and J by 0 bases, with 5 bases of the junction left unmatched. CDR3 size: 15 residues. In nucleotides, the CDR3 is TGTGCCAGCAGCCCACAGGGGAATAGCAATCAGCCCCAGCATTTT. Translated: CASSPQGNSNQPQHF.

This sequence joins TRBV7-9 and TRBJ2-5; D may be TRBD1 or TRBD2 (5 bases each). V was trimmed by 0 bases and J by 5 bases, leaving 13 bases between them. The CDR3 is 15 amino acids. CDR1 is SEHNR and CDR2 is FQNEAQ in the germline V gene (reference sequence). CDR3 sequence reads: CASSLAPWWGETQYF. In DNA, the CDR3 is TGTGCCAGCAGCTTAGCGCCCTGGTGGGGGGAGACCCAGTACTTC. Using reference TRBV7-9 and TRBJ2-5 for the parts outside the CDR3, the full variable domain is DTGVSQNPRHKITKRGQNVTFRCDPISEHNRLYWYRQTLGQGPEFLTYFQNEAQLEKSRLLSDRFSAERPKGSFSTLEIQRTEQGDSAMYLCASSLAPWWGETQYFGPGTRLLVL.

This chain connects TRBV29-1 to TRBJ2-7, with 10 bases fitting TRBD1. Germline V gives CDR1 SQVTM, CDR2 ANQGSEA. The CDR3 is made up of 12 amino acids. The V segment lost 6 bases and the J segment 7 bases; nucleotides outside the gene matches: 6. The CDR3 here is CSVSGQGEEQYF. The CDR3, as DNA: TGCAGCGTCTCAGGACAGGGGGAAGAGCAGTACTTC.

The rearrangement links TRBV28 to TRBJ2-4, with D perhaps being TRBD1 or TRBD2 (6 bases each). The V and J ends lost 5 bases and 7 bases respectively, with 15 bases between them. In germline, CDR1 is MDHEN, CDR2 SYDVKM. CDR3 length: 14 residues. CDR3 in amino acids: CASSPTGAGNIQYF. The DNA for the CDR3 is TGTGCCAGCAGTCCGACGGGGGCAGGGAACATTCAGTACTTC. The full variable domain, rest sourced from reference TRBV28 and TRBJ2-4, is DVKVTQSSRYLVKRTGEKVFLECVQDMDHENMFWYRQDPGLGLRLIYFSYDVKMKEKGDIPEGYSVSREKKERFSLILESASTNQTSMYLCASSPTGAGNIQYFGAGTRLSVL.

J is TRBJ2-1 and V is TRBV20-1, with 14 positions matching TRBD2. Germline loops: CDR1 DFQATT, CDR2 SNEGSKA (reference sequence). The CDR3 extends over 19 amino acids. J gave up 2 bases and V 0 bases, and 9 bases lay outside the gene matches. In nucleotides, the CDR3 is TGCAGTGCTAGAGATCCGGGACTAGCGGGAGTGGGCCCCTACAATGAGCAGTTCTTC. Translating gives CSARDPGLAGVGPYNEQFF.

This clonotype was found a few times. The chain joins TRBV10-3 to TRBJ2-1, with D hard to call. CDR1 is ENHRY, CDR2 SYGVKD, per germline. Trimming removed 4 bases from V and 13 bases from J, with 17 bases in between. This CDR3 comprises 13 residues. CDR3 loop: CAISGQPQETQFF. CDR3 nucleotides: TGTGCCATCAGTGGCCAGCCTCAAGAGACCCAGTTCTTC.

This clonotype turned up a few times. The V call is TRBV3-1, the J call TRBJ2-3, with D perhaps being TRBD1 or TRBD2 (5 bases each). This CDR3 spans 16 amino acids. In germline, CDR1 is LGHDT, CDR2 YNNKEL (reference sequence). Between the trimmed V and J ends, which lost 1 base and 0 bases, there was a span of 11 bases. CDR3 region: CASSQGIGESTDTQYF. DNA for the CDR3: TGTGCCAGCAGCCAAGGTATAGGGGAGAGCACAGATACGCAGTATTTT.

This clonotype was seen a handful of times. The chain joins TRBV20-1 to TRBJ2-3, with TRBD2 as a possible D gene (5 bases). This CDR3 comprises 17 residues. Germline lookup yields CDR1 DFQATT and CDR2 SNEGSKA (reference sequence). V shed 0 bases and J shed 0 bases, with 16 bases lying between them. As DNA, the CDR3 is TGCAGTGCTAGAGATAAAATACGGGGAGCTAGCACAGATACGCAGTATTTT. Protein sequence: CSARDKIRGASTDTQYF.

About this clonotype itself: The germline gene is not matched at one end of the junction; a read error may be the cause. The gene calls are TRBV5-1 and TRBJ2-7; a possible D gene is TRBD1 (5 bases). The CDR3 contains 13 residues. CDR1 and CDR2 from the germline V gene are SGHRS and YFSETQ. CDR3 residues: CVSSLDRPYEQYF. The CDR3 coding sequence is TGCGTCAGCAGCCTAGACAGACCCTACGAGCAGTACTTC.

There are a few counts of this clonotype. The chain has TRBV7-2 and TRBJ2-7, with D tentatively TRBD2 (5 bases). The ends were cut back, 1 base at V and 3 bases at J, with 13 bases in the middle. CDR1 is SGHTA and CDR2 is FQGNSA in the germline V gene. The length of the CDR3 is 15 residues. The CDR3 DNA is TGTGCCAGCAGCTTAGTGGGAGACATCCTCTACGAGCAGTACTTC. Amino acid sequence: CASSLVGDILYEQYF.

V is TRBV4-1 and J is TRBJ1-5; D uncertain. The V end lost 0 bases, the J end lost 4 bases, and 10 bases lay between the germline ends. Germline V gene lookup returns CDR1 MGHRA and CDR2 YSYEKL. The CDR3 is 15 amino acids. The CDR3 nucleotides are TGCGCCAGCAGCCAAGATCGGGCAGCTAATCAGCCCCAGCATTTT. Residues: CASSQDRAANQPQHF.

The chain uses TRBV4-2 and TRBJ1-4; TRBD1 might be the D (6 bases). CDR1 and CDR2 (germline): LGHNA, YNFKEQ. V gave up 0 bases and J gave up 8 bases, with 10 bases separating them. CDR3 size: 14 residues. As DNA, the CDR3 is TGTGCCAGCAGCCAAGAACAGGGAGGGGAAAAACTGTTTTTT. Encoded protein: CASSQEQGGEKLFF.

This clonotype was seen a few times. The chain is built from TRBV5-1 and TRBJ2-7; possible D gene TRBD1, 5 bases. Trimming stripped 0 bases from V and 2 bases from J, with 12 bases between. This CDR3 has 15 amino acids. Germline V lookup: CDR1 SGHRS, CDR2 YFSETQ. CDR3 region: CASSLVPGPTYEQYF. The CDR3 DNA follows: TGCGCCAGCAGCTTGGTCCCAGGGCCCACCTACGAGCAGTACTTC.

The genes are TRBV20-1 and TRBJ2-3; a weak D match, TRBD1 (6 bases). Germline V gives CDR1 DFQATT, CDR2 SNEGSKA (reference sequence). This CDR3 spans 13 amino acids. V lost 5 bases, J lost 6 bases, and 15 bases lay in between. CDR3 residues: CSARTARADTQYF. The CDR3 nucleotides read TGCAGTGCTCGGACAGCTCGGGCCGATACGCAGTATTTT.

The rearrangement uses TRBV20-1 and TRBJ2-7; D may match TRBD1 or TRBD2 (7 bases each). CDR1 and CDR2 from the germline V gene are DFQATT and SNEGSKA (reference sequence). Trimming left V 3 bases short and J 7 bases short, with 16 bases between. The CDR3 is made up of 13 amino acids. CDR3 bases: TGCAGTGCTAGCCAGAGACAGGGAGGGGAGCAGTACTTC. Encoded protein: CSASQRQGGEQYF.

This chain links TRBV2 with TRBJ2-2, with TRBD2 identical over 7 bases. The CDR3 has 13 amino acids. Trimming took 2 bases from V and 13 from J; bases not matched to a gene: 7. Germline CDR1 and CDR2: SNHLY and FYNNEI. The CDR3 bases are TGTGCCAGCAGTGAATGGGAGGGACTTGCGCTGTTTTTT. This translates into CASSEWEGLALFF.

The chain has TRBV28 and TRBJ2-1; either TRBD1 or TRBD2 may supply D (5 bases each). Germline V gene sequence: CDR1 MDHEN, CDR2 SYDVKM. The V end lost 6 bases, the J end lost 0 bases, and 18 bases lay between the germline ends. The CDR3 length is 17 residues. The CDR3 DNA reads TGTGCCAGCAGGCTACAAAGGTGGGGGAGCTCCTACAATGAGCAGTTCTTC. Amino acid sequence: CASRLQRWGSSYNEQFF.

The chain is built from TRBV10-3 and TRBJ1-2; D is unresolved. The CDR3 is made up of 16 amino acids. Per the germline V gene, CDR1 is ENHRY and CDR2 is SYGVKD. The germline V and J ends were trimmed by 0 bases and 5 bases, with 16 bases remaining between them. The CDR3 reads CAISESGRRDSYGYTF. The CDR3 nucleotides are TGTGCCATCAGTGAGTCTGGCAGGAGGGATAGTTATGGCTACACCTTC.

This clonotype has at least ten counts. The V and J genes are TRBV7-2 and TRBJ1-2; tentative D call: TRBD1 (5 bases). The CDR3 contains 13 residues. Germline-derived CDR1 and CDR2 are SGHTA and FQGNSA. Deletions cut 1 base from V and 7 bases from J, with 10 bases between. As DNA, the CDR3 is TGTGCCAGCAGCTTAGTGCAGGGTTTTGGCTACACCTTC. Its protein product is CASSLVQGFGYTF.

The chain joins TRBV20-1 to TRBJ2-1; 8 positions match TRBD1. The V gene's germline CDR1 is DFQATT and CDR2 SNEGSKA (reference sequence). Unmatched junction bases numbered 11, after V lost 6 bases and J lost 7 bases. The CDR3 loop spans 14 amino acids. DNA for the CDR3: TGCAGTGCGAGCCTACCAGACAGGGGTAATGAGCAGTTCTTC. Protein sequence: CSASLPDRGNEQFF.